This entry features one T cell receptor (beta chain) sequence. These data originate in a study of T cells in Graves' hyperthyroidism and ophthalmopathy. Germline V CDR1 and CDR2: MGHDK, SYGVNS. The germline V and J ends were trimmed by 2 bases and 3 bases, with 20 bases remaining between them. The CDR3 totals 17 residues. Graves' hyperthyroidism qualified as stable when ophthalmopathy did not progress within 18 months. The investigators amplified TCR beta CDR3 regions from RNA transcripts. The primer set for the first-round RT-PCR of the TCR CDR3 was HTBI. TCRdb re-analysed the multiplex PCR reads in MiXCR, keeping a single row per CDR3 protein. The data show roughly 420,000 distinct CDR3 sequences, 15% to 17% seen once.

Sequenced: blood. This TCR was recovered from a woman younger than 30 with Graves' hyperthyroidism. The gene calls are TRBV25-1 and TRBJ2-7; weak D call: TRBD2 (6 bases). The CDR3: CASSEPRGAGKSYEQYF. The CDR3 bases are TGTGCCAGCAGTGAACCCCGAGGGGCGGGGAAGAGCTACGAGCAGTACTTC.